This T cell receptor beta chain was recorded in a study of breast tumors, draining lymph nodes, adjacent tissues. TCRdb ran MiXCR on the multiplex PCR reads and lists one entry per CDR3 protein. This sample has about 200,000 distinct CDR3 sequences, with about 34% found just once. The study, taken as a whole, reports: The lymph node origin of tumor T cells was framed as consistent with a hypothesis, not demonstrated. Findings are consistent with lymph node origin and intratumoral expansion of most tumor T cells. Compared with lymph nodes, tumors were less diverse; compared with nontumor tissue, more. Tumor and nontumor repertoires were significantly more similar in luminal-like than in basal-like breast cancer.

Samples came from axillary lymph nodes draining the breast cancer. At least ten counts were recorded for this clonotype. Its matching antigen is unknown. Sequencing was done on a sample of axillary lymph node tissue. The clonotype comes from a female donor with breast cancer. Some clones in this sample may be carry-over from other donors' samples.

The CDR3, as DNA: TGCGCCAGCAGCCAGGAACAGTCCCGCACCGGGGAGCTGTTTTTT. Protein sequence: CASSQEQSRTGELFF. This chain joins TRBV4-1 and TRBJ2-2; D not resolved. Germline lookup yields CDR1 MGHRA and CDR2 YSYEKL. The CDR3 is made up of 15 amino acids. The germline V and J ends were trimmed by 3 bases and 4 bases, with 12 bases remaining between them.